The 4 T cell receptor beta chains in this list originate from one sample, sequenced in a study of OX40 agonist ivuxolimab in advanced cancers. Data came from immunoSEQ multiplex PCR; TCRdb stores just in-frame clones and leaves some out. The sample contains about 76,000 clones, over 75% of which appear only once. The starting material was CD4+ or CD8+ T cells sorted from blood, obtained in a trial of the OX40 agonist ivuxolimab. The source of these receptors is an adult with an advanced solid tumor such as melanoma, head and neck, liver or kidney cancer.

The chain joins TRBV6-1 to TRBJ1-1, with D tentatively TRBD1 (5 bases). The CDR3 is 11 residues long. Germline assignment: CDR1 MNHNS and CDR2 SASEGT. Trimming cost V 7 bases and J 8 bases, with 11 bases left between them. CDR3 DNA: TGTGCCAGCACCCCCGACAGAGAAGCTTTCTTT. The encoded protein is CASTPDREAFF.

The chain joins TRBV6-5 to TRBJ1-6; 8 positions agree with TRBD1. V lost 6 bases to trimming and J lost 10 bases; unmatched junction nucleotides: 2. In germline, CDR1 is MNHEY, CDR2 SVGAGI. This CDR3 region has 12 residues. This chain's CDR3 is CASRDRDSPLHF. In nucleotides, the CDR3 is TGTGCCAGCAGGGACAGGGACTCACCCCTCCACTTT.

The rearrangement links TRBV6-5 to TRBJ2-1, with 13 bases aligning to TRBD2. CDR1 MNHEY and CDR2 SVGAGI come from the germline V gene. This CDR3 contains 16 residues. The V gene end was trimmed by 0 bases and the J gene end by 4 bases; junction bases not matched to a gene: 0. This CDR3 is CASSYSTSGGYNEQFF. As DNA, the CDR3 is TGTGCCAGCAGTTACTCGACTAGCGGGGGGTACAATGAGCAGTTCTTC.

The V and J genes are TRBV11-2 and TRBJ1-1, with unresolved D. Trimming pared 3 bases from V and 11 bases from J, leaving 10 bases between. The CDR3 totals 11 residues. Germline V lookup: CDR1 SGHAT, CDR2 FQNNGV. As DNA, the CDR3 is TGTGCCAGCAGCTTGAAGGGCAGGGCTTTCTTT. This encodes CASSLKGRAFF.